The clone carrying this T cell receptor (beta chain) has just a few counts. Antigen: not known. The CDR3 loop spans 17 amino acids. J gave up 6 bases and V 5 bases, and 17 bases lay outside the gene matches. Germline V gene sequence: CDR1 SGHRS, CDR2 YFSETQ. This sample was included in a study of blood T cells in healthy people across ages. Findings and caveats of the study: Per million T cells, TCR beta diversity dropped about linearly as age rose. Because sorting was not performed, PBMCs prevented conclusive naive versus antigen-experienced comparison.

Primed by a sample-barcoded 5' primer and a J-beta primer mix, a second PCR proceeded for roughly 7 to 12 cycles. Tagging of each cDNA molecule was performed by a template-switch adaptor with 12 random nucleotides. Every sample gave at least 3 million paired-end reads containing CDR3. One entry per CDR3 protein, called by TCRdb with MiXCR from the 5' RACE reads. The table shows about 1,400,000 distinct CDR3 sequences, with roughly 40% occurring only once. This chain connects TRBV5-1 to TRBJ1-5; 7 bases align to TRBD1. Sequencing was performed on blood. The source is a young woman in good health. CDR3 DNA sequence: TGCGCCAGCAGACCGGGGCCTAATACAGGGGCCAGTCAGCCCCAGCATTTT. Its protein product is CASRPGPNTGASQPQHF. Based on the CDR3 plus reference TRBV5-1 and TRBJ1-5, the full variable domain is KAGVTQTPRYLIKTRGQQVTLSCSPISGHRSVSWYQQTPGQGLQFLFEYFSETQRNKGNFPGRFSGRQFSNSRSEMNVSTLELGDSALYLCASRPGPNTGASQPQHFGDGTRLSIL.